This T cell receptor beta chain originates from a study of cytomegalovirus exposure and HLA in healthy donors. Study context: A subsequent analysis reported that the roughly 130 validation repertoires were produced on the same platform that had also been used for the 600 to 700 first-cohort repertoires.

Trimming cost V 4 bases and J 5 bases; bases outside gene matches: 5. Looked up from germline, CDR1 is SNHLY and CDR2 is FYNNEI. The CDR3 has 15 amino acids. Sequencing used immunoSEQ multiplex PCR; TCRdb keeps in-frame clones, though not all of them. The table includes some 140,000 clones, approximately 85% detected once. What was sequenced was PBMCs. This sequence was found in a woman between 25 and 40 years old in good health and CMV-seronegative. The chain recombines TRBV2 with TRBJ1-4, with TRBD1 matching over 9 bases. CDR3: CASSAGGTGNEKLFF. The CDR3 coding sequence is TGTGCCAGCAGTGCCGGCGGGACAGGGAATGAAAAACTGTTTTTT.